This TCR beta chain is from a study of cytomegalovirus exposure and HLA in healthy donors. Study results and limitations: Listed as cytomegalovirus-associated were over 150 TCR beta chains. Later on, analysis showed that most CMV-associated TCR beta chains appeared to be HLA-restricted.

Details on this clone: As yet, its antigen is unknown.

13 Jbeta primers and 60 Vbeta primers were used for the PCR. Sequenced by immunoSEQ multiplex PCR; TCRdb stores in-frame clones only, minus some. This sample has some 180,000 clones; 77% occur once, and the top ten carry roughly 1.5%. The sequence came from a man aged 18 to 29 in good health and CMV-seronegative. Sequenced: PBMCs.

The CDR3 spells CASSQPTGRTEAFF. The CDR3 region has the DNA TGCGCCAGCAGCCAACCGACAGGGAGGACTGAAGCTTTCTTT. V and J are TRBV4-1 and TRBJ1-1, with 7 bases lining up with TRBD1. The CDR3 is 14 amino acids. V trimming: 2 bases; J trimming: 5 bases; junction bases outside the gene matches: 5. Germline V gives CDR1 MGHRA, CDR2 YSYEKL.